Listed here are 11 T cell receptor beta chains from one sample, sequenced in a study of T cells after yellow fever vaccination. TCRdb ran MiXCR on the 5' RACE reads and lists one entry per CDR3 protein. Of approximately 330,000 distinct CDR3 sequences listed, 4.1% are singletons. The sequences come from PBMCs, collected 5 days after the yellow fever booster vaccination. The receptor source for this set is a man aged 18 to 35 who received the YFV17D yellow fever vaccine.

The chain employs TRBV7-6 and TRBJ2-5; D is unclear. The CDR3 has 13 amino acids. Looked up from germline, CDR1 is SGHVS and CDR2 is FNYEAQ. Trimming pared 5 bases from V and 9 bases from J, leaving 16 bases between. CDR3 in amino acids: CASSRNLPEPQYF. In DNA form, the CDR3 reads TGTGCCAGCAGCCGTAATCTCCCGGAGCCCCAGTACTTC.

The chain links TRBV28 to TRBJ1-2; D unresolved. Germline V gives CDR1 MDHEN, CDR2 SYDVKM. There are 12 residues in the CDR3. Trimming removed 6 bases at V and 5 bases at J, with 10 bases between. The CDR3 DNA follows: TGTGCCAGCAGAACGACTGAATATGGCTACACCTTC. Its translation: CASRTTEYGYTF.

J is TRBJ1-4 and V is TRBV15; no clear D gene. With 0 bases removed from V and 4 bases from J, the gap between germline ends came to 6 bases. Germline CDR1 reads LNHNV; CDR2 reads YYDKDF (reference sequence). The CDR3 sequence is 14 residues long. The CDR3 DNA reads TGTGCCACCAGCAGAGAGAAGTTTAATGAAAAACTGTTTTTT. Translation: CATSREKFNEKLFF.

V gene TRBV12-3 or TRBV12-4 combines with J gene TRBJ1-5, with a tentative D call TRBD1 (6 bases). The CDR3 contains 15 residues. V was cut by 5 bases and J by 9 bases, with 20 bases left in between. CDR3 bases: TGTGCCAGCAGTCTCCCCCGGACAGCCTTTCGGCCCCAGCATTTT. This encodes CASSLPRTAFRPQHF.

This clonotype was picked up many times. The V and J genes are TRBV7-3 and TRBJ2-2; D may be TRBD1 or TRBD2 (5 bases each). This CDR3 comprises 13 residues. The V gene's germline CDR1 is SGHTA and CDR2 FQGTGA. Trimming removed 5 bases at V and 7 bases at J, with 11 bases between. CDR3 nucleotide sequence: TGTGCCAGCAGCATACAGGAGGACGGGGAGCTGTTTTTT. It yields the protein CASSIQEDGELFF.

The chain recombines TRBV7-3 with TRBJ1-1; 12 bases are shared with TRBD1. J lost 1 base, V lost 2 bases, and 8 bases had no gene match. Germline V gene data show CDR1 as SGHTA and CDR2 as FQGTGA. This CDR3 has 18 residues. CDR3 sequence (DNA): TGTGCCAGCAGCTTATACCCTGGGACAGGGGGCAAGAACACTGAAGCTTTCTTT. This encodes CASSLYPGTGGKNTEAFF.

This chain joins TRBV9 and TRBJ2-5; TRBD2 aligns across 13 bases. Trimming removed 2 bases from V and 0 bases from J; junction bases left unmatched: 4. The CDR3 spans 17 residues. The germline CDR1 and CDR2 sequences are SGDLS and YYNGEE. Written as DNA, the CDR3 is TGTGCCAGCAGCGTCGGACTAGCGGGGGCGTACCAAGAGACCCAGTACTTC. Translated: CASSVGLAGAYQETQYF.

The chain recombines TRBV2 with TRBJ1-5; D remains unclear. CDR3 length: 13 amino acids. CDR1 is SNHLY, CDR2 FYNNEI, per germline. The ends were cut back, 8 bases at V and 0 bases at J, with 8 bases in the middle. CDR3 loop: CASGAYSNQPQHF. Written as DNA, the CDR3 is TGTGCCAGCGGAGCTTATAGCAATCAGCCCCAGCATTTT.

The chain carries TRBV7-2 and TRBJ2-3, with D possibly being TRBD1 or TRBD2 (7 bases each). Trimming stripped 7 bases from V and 2 bases from J, with 16 bases between. Per the germline V gene, CDR1 is SGHTA and CDR2 is FQGNSA. The CDR3 loop spans 15 amino acids. The CDR3 bases are TGTGCCAGCAACCCAGGGGGGGTTCCCACAGATACGCAGTATTTT. Translated, it gives CASNPGGVPTDTQYF.

The chain is built from TRBV6-2 or TRBV6-3 and TRBJ2-5, with D perhaps matching TRBD2 (5 bases). The CDR3 extends over 15 amino acids. Trimming left V 0 bases short and J 2 bases short, with 10 bases between. From germline, CDR1 is MNHEY and CDR2 SVGEGT. The CDR3 DNA reads as TGTGCCAGCAGTTACTCGTTTTCGGGGCAAGAGACCCAGTACTTC. Translation: CASSYSFSGQETQYF.

V and J are TRBV4-2 and TRBJ2-3, with a weak D call TRBD2 (6 bases). The CDR3 contains 17 residues. The V gene's germline CDR1 is LGHNA and CDR2 YNFKEQ. Trimming left V 0 bases short and J 3 bases short, with 16 bases between. CDR3 in DNA: TGTGCCAGCAGCCAAGAAATAGCGGATTTTTGGACAGATACGCAGTATTTT. Its translation: CASSQEIADFWTDTQYF.